The TCR beta chain described here comes from a study of CD8 T cells in ankylosing spondylitis. Whole-study results and caveats: A TCR beta motif of roughly 8 highly homologous variants seemed to mark ankylosing spondylitis blood. A subset of motif variants has previously been described in the synovial fluid and blood of reactive arthritis.

A single count supports this clonotype. Its antigen is undetermined. One entry per CDR3 protein, called by TCRdb with MiXCR from the 5' RACE reads. The sample includes under 250,000 distinct CDR3 sequences, over 30% seen only once; the top ten take around 4.4%. The clonotype originates from a male donor with ankylosing spondylitis or in good health (not recorded which). Sequenced input: blood, either unsorted or a sorted T cell fraction (not recorded which).

CDR3 sequence reads: CASSSTTGVEDTQYF. Written as DNA, the CDR3 is TGTGCCAGCAGCTCTACGACAGGGGTGGAAGATACGCAGTATTTT. J is TRBJ2-3 and V is TRBV28; 8 bases match TRBD1. CDR3 size: 15 residues. V lost 6 bases to trimming and J lost 5 bases; unmatched junction nucleotides: 10. The germline CDR1 and CDR2 sequences are MDHEN and SYDVKM.